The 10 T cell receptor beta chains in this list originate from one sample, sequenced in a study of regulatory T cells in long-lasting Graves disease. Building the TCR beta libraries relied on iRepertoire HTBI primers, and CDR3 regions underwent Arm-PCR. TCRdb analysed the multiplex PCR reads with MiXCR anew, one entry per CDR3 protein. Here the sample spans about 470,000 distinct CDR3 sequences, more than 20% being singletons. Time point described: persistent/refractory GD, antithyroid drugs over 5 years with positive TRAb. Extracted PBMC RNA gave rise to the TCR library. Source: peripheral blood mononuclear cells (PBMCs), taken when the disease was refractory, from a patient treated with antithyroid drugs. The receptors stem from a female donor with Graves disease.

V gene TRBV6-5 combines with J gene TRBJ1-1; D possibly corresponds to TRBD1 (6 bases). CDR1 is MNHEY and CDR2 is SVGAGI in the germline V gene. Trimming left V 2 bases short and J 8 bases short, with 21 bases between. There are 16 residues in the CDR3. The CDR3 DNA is TGTGCCAGCAGTTACCCTGGGGCAGGGGCCAAACTAGAAGCTTTCTTT. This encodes CASSYPGAGAKLEAFF.

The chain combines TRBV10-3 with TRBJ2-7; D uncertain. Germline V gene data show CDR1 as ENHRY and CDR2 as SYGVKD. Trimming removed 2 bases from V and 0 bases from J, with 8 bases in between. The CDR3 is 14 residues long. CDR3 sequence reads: CAISENSVSYEQYF. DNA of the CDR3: TGTGCCATCAGTGAGAATTCGGTCTCCTACGAGCAGTACTTC.

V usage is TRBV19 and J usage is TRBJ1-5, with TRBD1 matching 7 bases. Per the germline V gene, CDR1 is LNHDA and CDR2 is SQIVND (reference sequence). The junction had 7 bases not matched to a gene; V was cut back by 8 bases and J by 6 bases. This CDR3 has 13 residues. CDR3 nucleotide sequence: TGTGCCAGTCAGGGGGTCCTCGCTCAGCCCCAGCATTTT. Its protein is CASQGVLAQPQHF.

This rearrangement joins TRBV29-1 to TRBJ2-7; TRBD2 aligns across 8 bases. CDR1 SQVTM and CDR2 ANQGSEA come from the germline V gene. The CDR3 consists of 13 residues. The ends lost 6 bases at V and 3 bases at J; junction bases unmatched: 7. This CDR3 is CSVLSGTSYEQYF. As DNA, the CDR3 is TGCAGCGTACTGTCCGGGACTAGCTACGAGCAGTACTTC.

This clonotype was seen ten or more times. The CDR3 loop reads CASRRQGTSSGNTIYF. The CDR3, as DNA: TGTGCCAGCCGCCGCCAGGGGACGAGCTCTGGAAACACCATATATTTT. The chain uses TRBV11-2 and TRBJ1-3; possibly TRBD1 for D (6 bases). This CDR3 has 16 amino acids. The V and J ends lost 8 bases and 0 bases respectively, with 17 bases between them. The germline gives CDR1 SGHAT, CDR2 FQNNGV. Full variable domain (outside the CDR3, taken from reference TRBV11-2 and TRBJ1-3): EAGVAQSPRYKIIEKRQSVAFWCNPISGHATLYWYQQILGQGPKLLIQFQNNGVVDDSQLPKDRFSAERLKGVDSTLKIQPAKLEDSAVYLCASRRQGTSSGNTIYFGEGSWLTVV.

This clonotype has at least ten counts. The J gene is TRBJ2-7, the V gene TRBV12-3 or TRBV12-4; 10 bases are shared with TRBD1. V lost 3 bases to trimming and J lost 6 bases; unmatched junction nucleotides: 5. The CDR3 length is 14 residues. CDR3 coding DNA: TGTGCCAGCAGTTTCAGGACAGGGGGAGGCGAGCAGTACTTC. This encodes CASSFRTGGGEQYF.

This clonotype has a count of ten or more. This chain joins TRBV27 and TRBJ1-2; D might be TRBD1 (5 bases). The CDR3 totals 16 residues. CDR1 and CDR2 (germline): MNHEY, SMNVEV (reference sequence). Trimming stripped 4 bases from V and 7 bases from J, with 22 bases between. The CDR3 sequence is CASSSWNTGPRGGYTF. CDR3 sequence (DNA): TGTGCCAGCAGTTCTTGGAACACAGGCCCTAGGGGTGGCTACACCTTC.

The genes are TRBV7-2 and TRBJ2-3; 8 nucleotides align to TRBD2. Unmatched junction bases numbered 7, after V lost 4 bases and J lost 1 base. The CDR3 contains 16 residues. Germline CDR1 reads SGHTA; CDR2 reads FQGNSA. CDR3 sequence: CASSSIAGLGTDTQYF. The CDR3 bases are TGTGCCAGCAGCTCAATAGCGGGATTAGGCACAGATACGCAGTATTTT. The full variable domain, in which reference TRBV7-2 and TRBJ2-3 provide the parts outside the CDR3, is GAGVSQSPSNKVTEKGKDVELRCDPISGHTALYWYRQSLGQGLEFLIYFQGNSAPDKSGLPSDRFSAERTGGSVSTLTIQRTQQEDSAVYLCASSSIAGLGTDTQYFGPGTRLTVL.

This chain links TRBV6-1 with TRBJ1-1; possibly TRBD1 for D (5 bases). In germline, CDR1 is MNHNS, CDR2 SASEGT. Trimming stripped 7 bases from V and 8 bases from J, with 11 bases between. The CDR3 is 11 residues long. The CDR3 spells CASTLGAEAFF. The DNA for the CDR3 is TGTGCCAGCACCCTCGGGGCAGAAGCTTTCTTT.

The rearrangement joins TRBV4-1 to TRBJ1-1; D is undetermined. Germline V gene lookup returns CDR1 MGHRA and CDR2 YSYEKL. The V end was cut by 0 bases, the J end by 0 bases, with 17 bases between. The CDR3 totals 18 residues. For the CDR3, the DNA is TGCGCCAGCAGCCAAGATGGTGGAGTGGGCAGTTTGAACACTGAAGCTTTCTTT. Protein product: CASSQDGGVGSLNTEAFF.